Listed below are T cell receptor beta chains from one sample, sequenced in a study of shared clonotypes between healthy human individuals. Here immunoSEQ multiplex PCR was the method, and the copy in TCRdb shows in-frame clones only, minus some. The table has roughly 850,000 clones, about 96% seen once. The sample consisted of naive CD8+ T cells sorted from blood. All receptors come from a man aged 25 to 40 in good health. Both conserved end residues are part of each CDR3. D genes are given only for firm matches.

v_gene: TRBV2; d_gene: .; j_gene: TRBJ2-4; CDR3aa: CASSEDRRHLIAKNIQYF; CDR3nt: TGTGCCAGCAGTGAGGATCGAAGACACCTCATAGCCAAAAACATTCAGTACTTC
v_gene: TRBV7-9; d_gene: .; j_gene: TRBJ1-2; CDR3aa: CASSLGTGDYGYTF; CDR3nt: TGTGCCAGCAGCCTAGGGACCGGGGACTATGGCTACACCTTC
v_gene: TRBV30; d_gene: TRBD2; j_gene: TRBJ2-7; CDR3aa: CAWNSRTSNYEQYF; CDR3nt: TGTGCCTGGAATTCTCGGACTAGCAACTACGAGCAGTACTTC
v_gene: TRBV29-1; d_gene: .; j_gene: TRBJ2-3; CDR3aa: CSVWGTTNLPSGDTQYF; CDR3nt: TGCAGCGTTTGGGGGACAACGAACTTACCCTCGGGGGATACGCAGTATTTT
v_gene: TRBV6-4; d_gene: .; j_gene: TRBJ2-1; CDR3aa: CASSETGTNEQFF; CDR3nt: TGTGCCAGCAGTGAAACCGGGACCAATGAGCAGTTCTTC
v_gene: TRBV29-1; d_gene: .; j_gene: TRBJ2-5; CDR3aa: CSVAGLAVQETQYF; CDR3nt: TGCAGCGTTGCAGGGTTGGCGGTCCAAGAGACCCAGTACTTC
v_gene: TRBV27; d_gene: TRBD2; j_gene: TRBJ2-5; CDR3aa: CASSASLARETQYF; CDR3nt: TGTGCCAGCAGTGCCTCACTAGCGAGGGAGACCCAGTACTTC
v_gene: TRBV6-5; d_gene: .; j_gene: TRBJ1-3; CDR3aa: CASSYSGSGNTIYF; CDR3nt: TGTGCCAGCAGTTACTCGGGCAGTGGAAACACCATATATTTT
v_gene: TRBV9; d_gene: TRBD2; j_gene: TRBJ2-3; CDR3aa: CASQPSGSFTDTQYF; CDR3nt: TGTGCCAGTCAGCCAAGCGGGAGTTTCACAGATACGCAGTATTTT
v_gene: TRBV7-9; d_gene: .; j_gene: TRBJ2-6; CDR3aa: CAGGRDSGANVLTF; CDR3nt: TGTGCCGGCGGACGGGACTCTGGGGCCAACGTCCTGACTTTC
v_gene: TRBV27; d_gene: .; j_gene: TRBJ2-1; CDR3aa: CASRGGDGEQFF; CDR3nt: TGTGCCAGCAGGGGGGGAGACGGTGAGCAGTTCTTC